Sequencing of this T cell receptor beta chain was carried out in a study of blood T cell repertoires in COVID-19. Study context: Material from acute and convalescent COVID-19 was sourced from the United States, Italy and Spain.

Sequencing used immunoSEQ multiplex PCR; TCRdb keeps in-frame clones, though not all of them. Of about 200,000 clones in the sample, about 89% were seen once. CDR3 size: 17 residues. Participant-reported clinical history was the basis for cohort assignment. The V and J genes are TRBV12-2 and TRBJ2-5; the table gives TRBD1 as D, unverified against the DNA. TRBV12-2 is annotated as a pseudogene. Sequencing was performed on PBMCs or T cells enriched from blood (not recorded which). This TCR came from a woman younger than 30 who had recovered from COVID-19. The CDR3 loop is CASRLANTTGLGETQYF. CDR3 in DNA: TGTGCAAGTCGCTTAGCGAACACGACAGGGCTGGGAGAGACCCAGTACTTC.